A single sample gave rise to the 13 T cell receptor beta chains below, sequenced in a study of T cells expressing NK-cell markers. TCRdb reanalyzed the 5' RACE reads, giving one entry per CDR3 protein sequence and no DNA. Here the sample table reports 200,000 to 300,000 distinct CDR3 sequences. Source material: blood T cells: a sorted CD56 or NKG2C T cell subset, CD4+ or CD8+ T cells, or bulk PBMC T cells (not recorded which). Receptors originate from a man between 18 and 35 years old in good health.

The V call is TRBV25-1, the J call TRBJ2-1; TCRdb selects TRBD2, and the lack of DNA leaves this call unchecked. CDR1 and CDR2 (germline): MGHDK, SYGVNS. The CDR3 length is 14 residues. The CDR3 sequence: CASSEFDGSHEQFF.

The V and J genes are TRBV7-3 and TRBJ2-6; TCRdb picks TRBD1, but there is no DNA to check that call. Germline V gene data show CDR1 as SGHTA and CDR2 as FQGTGA. The CDR3 covers 17 residues. CDR3 sequence: CASSPKGQGAGANVLTF. Looking up the rest from reference TRBV7-3 and TRBJ2-6 gives the full variable domain: GAGVSQTPSNKVTEKGKYVELRCDPISGHTALYWYRQSLGQGPEFLIYFQGTGAADDSGLPNDRFFAVRPEGSVSTLKIQRTERGDSAVYLCASSPKGQGAGANVLTFGAGSRLTVL.

This chain uses TRBV29-1 with TRBJ2-1; TCRdb reports TRBD1, a call that lacks DNA to check it against. Per germline, CDR1 SQVTM and CDR2 ANQGSEA. The CDR3 is 14 amino acids. This CDR3 is CSVGRGGSHNEQFF.

The chain employs TRBV28 and TRBJ1-1; the D gene TCRdb calls, TRBD1, cannot be checked with no DNA. The CDR3 totals 16 residues. Germline CDR1 is MDHEN and CDR2 is SYDVKM. CDR3 amino acids: CASSIIHRGLNTEAFF.

The J gene is TRBJ2-3, the V gene TRBV7-2. Germline assignment: CDR1 SGHTA and CDR2 FQGNSA. The CDR3 has 13 residues. Here the CDR3 reads CASSLGPTDTQYF.

The chain has TRBV7-6 and TRBJ2-1; no DNA is available, so the TRBD2 call from TCRdb remains unchecked. Looked up from germline, CDR1 is SGHVS and CDR2 is FNYEAQ. The CDR3 is made up of 17 amino acids. The CDR3 is CASSYERPGLAHNEQFF.

The genes are TRBV28 and TRBJ2-7. CDR1 is MDHEN, CDR2 SYDVKM, per germline. This CDR3 has 14 residues. CDR3 region: CASSLGGATYEQYF.

The chain links TRBV29-1 to TRBJ2-7; TCRdb selects TRBD1, and the lack of DNA leaves this call unchecked. Germline lookup yields CDR1 SQVTM and CDR2 ANQGSEA. This CDR3 has 13 amino acids. This CDR3 reads CSVESGGDYEQYF.

The CDR3 is CASRESGLLTDTQYF. J is TRBJ2-3 and V is TRBV5-6; TCRdb names TRBD2, which stays unverified in the absence of DNA. In germline, CDR1 is SGHDT, CDR2 YYEEEE. The CDR3 has 15 amino acids.

The chain uses TRBV20-1 and TRBJ1-2; the D call of TRBD1 rests on TCRdb alone, since no DNA is present to check it. Germline loops: CDR1 DFQATT, CDR2 SNEGSKA (reference sequence). The CDR3 runs 12 residues. This CDR3 reads CSAPGTGYGYTF.

The chain employs TRBV5-1 and TRBJ2-3. The CDR3 length is 15 residues. The germline V gene encodes CDR1 SGHRS and CDR2 YFSETQ. CDR3 region: CASSFQVVSTDTQYF.

The chain uses TRBV7-6 and TRBJ1-2; the D call of TRBD1 rests on TCRdb alone, since no DNA is present to check it. Germline V gives CDR1 SGHVS, CDR2 FNYEAQ. CDR3 length: 14 amino acids. The CDR3 protein is CASSLTPGGGGYTF. Together with reference TRBV7-6 and TRBJ1-2, the CDR3 gives the full variable domain: GAGVSQSPRYKVTKRGQDVALRCDPISGHVSLYWYRQALGQGPEFLTYFNYEAQQDKSGLPNDRFSAERPEGSISTLTIQRTEQRDSAMYRCASSLTPGGGGYTFGSGTRLTVV.

The V gene is TRBV11-2, the J gene TRBJ2-7; the TCRdb D gene call, TRBD2, has no DNA to confirm it. The CDR3 covers 17 residues. Germline CDR1 reads SGHAT; CDR2 reads FQNNGV. The CDR3 loop is CASSARLAGGISYEQYF.